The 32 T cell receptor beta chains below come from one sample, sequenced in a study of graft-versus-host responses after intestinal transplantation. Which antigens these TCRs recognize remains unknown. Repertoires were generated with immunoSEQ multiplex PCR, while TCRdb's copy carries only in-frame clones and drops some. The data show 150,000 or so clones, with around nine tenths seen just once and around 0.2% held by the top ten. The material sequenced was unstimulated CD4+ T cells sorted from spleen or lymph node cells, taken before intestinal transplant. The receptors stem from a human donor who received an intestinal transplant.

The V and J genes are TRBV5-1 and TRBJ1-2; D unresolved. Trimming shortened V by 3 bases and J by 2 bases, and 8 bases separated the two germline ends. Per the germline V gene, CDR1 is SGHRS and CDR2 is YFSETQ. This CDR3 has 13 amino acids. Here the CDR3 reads CASSSNINYGYTF. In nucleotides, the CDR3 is TGCGCCAGCAGCTCCAATATAAACTATGGCTACACCTTC.

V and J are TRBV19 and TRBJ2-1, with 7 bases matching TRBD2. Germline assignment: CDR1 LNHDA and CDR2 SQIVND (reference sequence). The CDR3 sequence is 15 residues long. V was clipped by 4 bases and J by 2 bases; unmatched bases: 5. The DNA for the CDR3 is TGTGCCAGTAGTACCACTAGCGCTACCTACAATGAGCAGTTCTTC. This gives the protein CASSTTSATYNEQFF.

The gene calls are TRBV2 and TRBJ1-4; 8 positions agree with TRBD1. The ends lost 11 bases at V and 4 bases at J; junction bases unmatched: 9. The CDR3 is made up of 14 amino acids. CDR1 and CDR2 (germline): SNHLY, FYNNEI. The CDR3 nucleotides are TGTGCCGTCAGCTTCAGGGGGCGTAATGAAAAACTGTTTTTT. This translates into CAVSFRGRNEKLFF. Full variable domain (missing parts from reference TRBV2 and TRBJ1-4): EPEVTQTPSHQVTQMGQEVILRCVPISNHLYFYWYRQILGQKVEFLVSFYNNEISEKSEIFDDQFSVERPDGSNFTLKIRSTKLEDSAMYFCAVSFRGRNEKLFFGSGTQLSVL.

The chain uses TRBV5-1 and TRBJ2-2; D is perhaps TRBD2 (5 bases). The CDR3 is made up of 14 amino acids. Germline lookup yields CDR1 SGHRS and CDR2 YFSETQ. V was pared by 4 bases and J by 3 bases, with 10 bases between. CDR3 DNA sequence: TGCGCCAGCAGCGGCGGAGGATACACCGGGGAGCTGTTTTTT. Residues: CASSGGGYTGELFF.

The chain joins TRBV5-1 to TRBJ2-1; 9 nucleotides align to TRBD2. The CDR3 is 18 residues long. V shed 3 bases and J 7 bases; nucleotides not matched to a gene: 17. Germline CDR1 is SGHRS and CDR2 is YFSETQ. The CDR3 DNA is TGCGCCAGCAGCTCAACGGGCCCGGGCGGGAGGGCCGGGAATGAGCAGTTCTTC. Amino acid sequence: CASSSTGPGGRAGNEQFF.

Here the CDR3 reads CAKYRDRGRGSRSGNTIYF. The DNA of the CDR3 is TGTGCCAAATACCGGGACAGGGGGCGAGGGTCCCGCTCTGGAAACACCATATATTTT. The genes are TRBV2 and TRBJ1-3, with 12 bases matching TRBD1. Germline V lookup: CDR1 SNHLY, CDR2 FYNNEI. The CDR3 spans 19 residues. Losses at the gene ends were 10 bases for V and 0 bases for J; bases not matched to a gene: 16. The complete variable domain, with remaining parts taken from reference TRBV2 and TRBJ1-3, reads EPEVTQTPSHQVTQMGQEVILRCVPISNHLYFYWYRQILGQKVEFLVSFYNNEISEKSEIFDDQFSVERPDGSNFTLKIRSTKLEDSAMYFCAKYRDRGRGSRSGNTIYFGEGSWLTVV.

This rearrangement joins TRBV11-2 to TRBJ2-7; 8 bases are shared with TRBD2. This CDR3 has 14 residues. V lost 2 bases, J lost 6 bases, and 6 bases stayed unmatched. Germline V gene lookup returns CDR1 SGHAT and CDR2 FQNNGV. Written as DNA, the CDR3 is TGTGCCAGCAGCTTAACCCTTCTAGCGGGCGAGCAGTACTTC. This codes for CASSLTLLAGEQYF.

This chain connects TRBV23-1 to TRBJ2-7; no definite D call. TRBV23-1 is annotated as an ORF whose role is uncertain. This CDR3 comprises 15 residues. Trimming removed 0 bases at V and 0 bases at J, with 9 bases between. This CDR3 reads CASSQSDGSSYEQYF. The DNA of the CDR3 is TGCGCCAGCAGTCAATCGGACGGAAGCTCCTACGAGCAGTACTTC.

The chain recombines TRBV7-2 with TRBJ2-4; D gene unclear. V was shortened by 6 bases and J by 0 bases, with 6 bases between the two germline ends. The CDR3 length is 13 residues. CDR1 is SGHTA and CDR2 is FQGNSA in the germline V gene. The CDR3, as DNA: TGTGCCAGCAGTAGTCTAGCCAAAAACATTCAGTACTTC. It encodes CASSSLAKNIQYF.

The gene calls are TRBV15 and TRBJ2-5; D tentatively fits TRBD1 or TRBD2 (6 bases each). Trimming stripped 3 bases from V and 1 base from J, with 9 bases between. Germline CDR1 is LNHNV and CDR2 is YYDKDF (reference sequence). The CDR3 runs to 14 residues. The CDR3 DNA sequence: TGTGCCACCAGCAGCGGGGGCGGCCAAGAGACCCAGTACTTC. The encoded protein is CATSSGGGQETQYF.

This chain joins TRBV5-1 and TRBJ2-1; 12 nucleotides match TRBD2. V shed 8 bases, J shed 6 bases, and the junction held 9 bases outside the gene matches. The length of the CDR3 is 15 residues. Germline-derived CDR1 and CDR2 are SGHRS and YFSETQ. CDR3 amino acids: CASIETSGSPNEQFF. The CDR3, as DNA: TGCGCCAGTATCGAGACTAGCGGGAGCCCCAATGAGCAGTTCTTC.

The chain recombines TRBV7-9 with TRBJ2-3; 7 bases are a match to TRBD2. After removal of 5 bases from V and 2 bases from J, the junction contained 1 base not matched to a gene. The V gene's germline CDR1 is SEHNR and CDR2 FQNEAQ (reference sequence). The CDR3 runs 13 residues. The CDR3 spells CASSRDYTDTQYF. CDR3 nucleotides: TGTGCCAGCAGCCGGGACTACACAGATACGCAGTATTTT.

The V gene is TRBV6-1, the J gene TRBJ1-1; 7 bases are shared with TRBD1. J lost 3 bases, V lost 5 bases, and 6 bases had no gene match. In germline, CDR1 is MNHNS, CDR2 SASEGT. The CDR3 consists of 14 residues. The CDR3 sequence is CASSPRGVDTEAFF. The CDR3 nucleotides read TGTGCCAGCAGTCCCAGGGGGGTCGACACTGAAGCTTTCTTT.

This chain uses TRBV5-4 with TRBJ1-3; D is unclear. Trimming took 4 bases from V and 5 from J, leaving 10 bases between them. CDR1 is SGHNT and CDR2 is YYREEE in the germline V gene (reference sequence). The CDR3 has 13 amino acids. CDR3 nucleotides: TGTGCCAGCAGCCGGGAAGCGAGAAACACCATATATTTT. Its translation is CASSREARNTIYF.

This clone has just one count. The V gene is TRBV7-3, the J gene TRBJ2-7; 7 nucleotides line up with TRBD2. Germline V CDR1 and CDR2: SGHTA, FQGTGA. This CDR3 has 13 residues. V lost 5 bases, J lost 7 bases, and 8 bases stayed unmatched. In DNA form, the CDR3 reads TGTGCCAGCAGCCATCAGCGGGATAGGGAGCAGTACTTC. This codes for CASSHQRDREQYF.

Here the CDR3 reads CASRLTSGRALVYEQYF. The CDR3 DNA reads as TGTGCCAGCAGGCTGACTAGCGGGAGGGCCCTTGTCTACGAGCAGTACTTC. This rearrangement joins TRBV28 to TRBJ2-5, with 14 bases identical to TRBD2. The tail of the sequence fits TRBJ2-7 better, so the J call may be wrong. The CDR3 runs 17 residues. CDR1 and CDR2 from the germline V gene are MDHEN and SYDVKM.

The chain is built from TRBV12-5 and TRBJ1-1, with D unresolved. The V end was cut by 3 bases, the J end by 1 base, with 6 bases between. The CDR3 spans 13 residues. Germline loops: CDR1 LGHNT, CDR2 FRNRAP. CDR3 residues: CASGFSGNTEAFF. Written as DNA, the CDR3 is TGTGCTAGTGGTTTTTCAGGGAACACTGAAGCTTTCTTT.

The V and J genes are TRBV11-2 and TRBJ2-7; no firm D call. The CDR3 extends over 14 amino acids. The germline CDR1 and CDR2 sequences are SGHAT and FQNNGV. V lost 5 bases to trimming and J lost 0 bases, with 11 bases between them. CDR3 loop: CASSLLKLSYEQYF. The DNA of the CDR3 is TGTGCCAGCAGCCTCTTAAAGCTCTCCTACGAGCAGTACTTC.

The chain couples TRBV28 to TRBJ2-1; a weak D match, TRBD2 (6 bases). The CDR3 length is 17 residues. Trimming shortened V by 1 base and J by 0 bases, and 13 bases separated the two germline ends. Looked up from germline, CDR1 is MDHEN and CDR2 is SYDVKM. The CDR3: CASSLSAGPPSYNEQFF. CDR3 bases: TGTGCCAGCAGTTTATCGGCGGGGCCGCCCTCCTACAATGAGCAGTTCTTC.

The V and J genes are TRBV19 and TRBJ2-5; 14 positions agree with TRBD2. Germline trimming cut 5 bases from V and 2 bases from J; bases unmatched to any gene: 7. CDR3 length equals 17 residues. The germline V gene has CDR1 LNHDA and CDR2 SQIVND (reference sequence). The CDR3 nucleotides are TGTGCCAGTAGTTCGAGACTAGCGGGAGGGAGTCAAGAGACCCAGTACTTC. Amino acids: CASSSRLAGGSQETQYF.

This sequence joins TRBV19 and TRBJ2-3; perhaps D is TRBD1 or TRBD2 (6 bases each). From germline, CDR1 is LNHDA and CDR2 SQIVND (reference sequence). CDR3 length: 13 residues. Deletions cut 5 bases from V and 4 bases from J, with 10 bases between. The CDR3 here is CASSPGGPDTQYF. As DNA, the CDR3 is TGTGCCAGTAGTCCCGGGGGCCCAGATACGCAGTATTTT.

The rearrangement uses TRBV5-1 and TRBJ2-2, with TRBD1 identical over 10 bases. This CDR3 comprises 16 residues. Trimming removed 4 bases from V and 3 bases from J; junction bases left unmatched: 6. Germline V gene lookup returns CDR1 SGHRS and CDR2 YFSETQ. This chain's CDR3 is CASSPGQGLHTGELFF. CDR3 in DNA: TGCGCCAGCAGCCCGGGACAGGGGTTGCACACCGGGGAGCTGTTTTTT.

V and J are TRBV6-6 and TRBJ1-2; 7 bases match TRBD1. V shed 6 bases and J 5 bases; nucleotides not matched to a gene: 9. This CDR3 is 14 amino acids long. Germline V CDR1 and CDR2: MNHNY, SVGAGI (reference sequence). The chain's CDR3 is CASRPGQRLYGYTF. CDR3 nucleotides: TGTGCCAGCAGGCCGGGACAGAGACTTTATGGCTACACCTTC.

The CDR3 here is CASSLEADTQYF. The CDR3 nucleotides read TGTGCCAGCAGCTTAGAGGCAGATACGCAGTATTTT. The chain links TRBV7-2 to TRBJ2-3, with no clear D. The CDR3 has 12 amino acids. Deletions cut 1 base from V and 4 bases from J, with 3 bases between. Germline loops: CDR1 SGHTA, CDR2 FQGNSA.

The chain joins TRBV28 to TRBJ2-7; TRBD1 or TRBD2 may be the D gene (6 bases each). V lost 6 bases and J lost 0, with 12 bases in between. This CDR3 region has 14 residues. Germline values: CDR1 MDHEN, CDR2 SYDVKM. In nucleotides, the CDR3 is TGTGCCAGCAGAGGGGGGACCTTCTCCTACGAGCAGTACTTC. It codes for CASRGGTFSYEQYF.

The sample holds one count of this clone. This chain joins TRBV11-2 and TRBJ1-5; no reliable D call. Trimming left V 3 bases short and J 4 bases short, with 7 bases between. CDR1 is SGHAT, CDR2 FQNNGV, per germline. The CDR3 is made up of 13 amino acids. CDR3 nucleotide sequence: TGTGCCAGCAGCTTGGGAGAAAATCAGCCCCAGCATTTT. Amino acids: CASSLGENQPQHF.

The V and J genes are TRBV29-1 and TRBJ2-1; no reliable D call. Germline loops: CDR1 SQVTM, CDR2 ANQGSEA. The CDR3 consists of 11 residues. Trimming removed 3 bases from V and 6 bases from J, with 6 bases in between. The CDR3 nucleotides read TGCAGCGTTGAGGGCTTCAATGAGCAGTTCTTC. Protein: CSVEGFNEQFF.

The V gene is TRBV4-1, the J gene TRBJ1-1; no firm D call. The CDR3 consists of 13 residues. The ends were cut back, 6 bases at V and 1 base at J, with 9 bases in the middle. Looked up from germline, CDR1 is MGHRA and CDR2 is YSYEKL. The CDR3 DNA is TGCGCCAGCAGGATACTGGGGAACACTGAAGCTTTCTTT. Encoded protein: CASRILGNTEAFF.

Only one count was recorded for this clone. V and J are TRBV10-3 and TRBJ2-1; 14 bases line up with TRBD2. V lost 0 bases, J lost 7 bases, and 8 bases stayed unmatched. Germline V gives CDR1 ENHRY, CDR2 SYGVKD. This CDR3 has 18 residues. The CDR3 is CAISESGGTSGRKNEQFF. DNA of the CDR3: TGTGCCATCAGTGAGTCTGGGGGGACTAGCGGGAGAAAGAATGAGCAGTTCTTC.

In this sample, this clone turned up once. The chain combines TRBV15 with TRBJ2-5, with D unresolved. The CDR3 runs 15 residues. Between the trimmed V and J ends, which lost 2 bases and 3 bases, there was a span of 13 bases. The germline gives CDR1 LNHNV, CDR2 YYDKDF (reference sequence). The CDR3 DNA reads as TGTGCCACCAGCAGATCTGTCTCACGAAAAGAGACCCAGTACTTC. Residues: CATSRSVSRKETQYF.

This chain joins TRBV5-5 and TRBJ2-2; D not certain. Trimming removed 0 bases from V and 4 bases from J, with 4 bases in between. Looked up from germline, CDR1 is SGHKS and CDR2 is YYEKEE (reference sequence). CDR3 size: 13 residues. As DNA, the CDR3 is TGTGCCAGCAGCTTGGAGGGCACCGGGGAGCTGTTTTTT. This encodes CASSLEGTGELFF.

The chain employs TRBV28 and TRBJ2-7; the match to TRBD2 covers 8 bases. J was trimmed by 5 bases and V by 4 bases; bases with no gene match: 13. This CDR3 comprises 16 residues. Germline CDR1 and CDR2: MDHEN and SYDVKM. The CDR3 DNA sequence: TGTGCCAGCAGTTCCTTAGCGGGAAGGGGTTGGAACGAGCAGTACTTC. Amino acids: CASSSLAGRGWNEQYF.